The clone carrying this T cell receptor beta chain was detected ten times or more. Its antigen is unknown. Germline V gives CDR1 SGHVS, CDR2 FNYEAQ. Trimming shortened V by 2 bases and J by 3 bases, and 5 bases separated the two germline ends. The CDR3 contains 13 residues. This entry belongs to a study of T-cell reconstitution after alpha-beta-depleted transplantation in children. Preparation of the TCRbeta library was carried out with unique molecular identifiers. TCRdb fed the PCR reads into MiXCR, producing one record per CDR3 protein. The sample has about 420,000 distinct CDR3 sequences; 15% to 20% are singletons. Study-wide results and caveats: Some patients' high day-60 TCRbeta diversity was attributed to recipient cells surviving conditioning. The authors attributed T-cell counts and diversity one year after transplant mostly to newly produced T cells. Reportedly, roughly two months post-transplant, alpha-beta T cells arose from several hundred expanded graft clones.

The chain joins TRBV7-6 to TRBJ2-1; D ambiguous. Here the sequenced sample was PBMCs, mostly from graft donor cells, taken 360 days after TCRalphabeta/CD19-depleted stem cell transplant. The TCR originated in a boy under two years old who had a stem cell transplant for Wiskott-Aldrich syndrome, so the T cells may come from the graft donor. The CDR3 bases are TGTGCCAGCAGCTTATGGGACTACAATGAGCAGTTCTTC. As protein: CASSLWDYNEQFF.